This is a list of T cell receptor beta chains from one sample in a study of blood T cell repertoires in COVID-19. Sequenced by immunoSEQ multiplex PCR; TCRdb stores in-frame clones only, minus some. This sample has around 100,000 clones, with roughly 83% found just once. Sequencing was carried out using peripheral blood. These receptors all stem from a woman aged 55-69 years with acute or convalescent COVID-19. Each CDR3 is given with its conserved first and last residue. The D gene is left open where the match is weak. Size is omitted from some rows. Given values are once, few, many or a class for expanded clones.

abundance	d_gene	v_gene	j_gene	CDR3aa	CDR3nt
NA	TRBD1	TRBV6-5	TRBJ2-5	CASSYSGSTGRKTQYF	TGTGCCAGCAGTTACTCCGGCTCGACAGGGCGGAAGACCCAGTACTTC
NA	TRBD1	TRBV19	TRBJ1-5	CASLTGTGASSGNQPQHF	TGTGCCAGCCTGACCGGGACAGGGGCATCATCGGGCAATCAGCCCCAGCATTTT
few	TRBD1	TRBV11-3	TRBJ2-2	CASSFGDSQGHGELFF	TGTGCCAGCAGCTTCGGGGACAGCCAGGGCCACGGGGAGCTGTTTTTT
NA	NA	TRBV6-6	TRBJ1-1	CASSYSEMNTEAFF	TGTGCCAGCAGTTATTCGGAGATGAACACTGAAGCTTTCTTT
NA	NA	TRBV7-2	TRBJ1-5	CASSLIGMSNQPQHF	TGTGCCAGCAGCTTAATCGGGATGAGCAATCAGCCCCAGCATTTT
NA	NA	TRBV6-2/TRBV6-3	TRBJ1-1	CASSYPAFRGYEAFF	TGTGCCAGCAGTTACCCGGCTTTCCGGGGGTATGAAGCTTTCTTT
NA	NA	TRBV6-2/TRBV6-3	TRBJ1-5	CASSYSNARRGQPQHF	TGTGCCAGCAGTTACTCGAACGCCCGAAGAGGTCAGCCCCAGCATTTT
NA	NA	TRBV4-1	TRBJ1-1	CASSQDPAVNTEAFF	TGCGCCAGCAGCCAAGATCCCGCGGTGAACACTGAAGCTTTCTTT
NA	TRBD1	TRBV2	TRBJ2-5	CASIATGGWETQYF	TGTGCCAGCATCGCTACAGGGGGCTGGGAGACCCAGTACTTC
NA	NA	TRBV27	TRBJ1-1	CASSLLFVGGGMMNTEAFF	TGTGCCAGCAGTTTATTGTTCGTGGGGGGGGGTATGATGAACACTGAAGCTTTCTTT
once	TRBD1	TRBV5-4	TRBJ1-1	CASTRDRLVLRTEAFF	TGTGCCAGCACCCGGGACAGGCTAGTTTTACGGACTGAAGCTTTCTTT
NA	NA	TRBV30	TRBJ2-5	CAWSALRYQETQYF	TGTGCCTGGAGTGCGTTGAGATACCAAGAGACCCAGTACTTC
few	NA	TRBV12-2	TRBJ2-1	CASRPVPPGLAENNEQFF	TGTGCAAGTCGCCCCGTACCCCCGGGACTAGCGGAGAACAATGAGCAGTTCTTC
NA	TRBD2	TRBV6-2/TRBV6-3	TRBJ2-2	CASSYRTSGGAGELFF	TGTGCCAGCAGTTACCGGACTAGCGGGGGTGCCGGGGAGCTGTTTTTT
NA	NA	TRBV20-1	TRBJ1-1	CSAWDAGEAFF	TGCAGTGCCTGGGATGCGGGTGAAGCTTTCTTT
many	NA	TRBV7-3	TRBJ2-7	CASSSRGHEQYF	TGTGCCAGCAGCTCCAGGGGACACGAGCAGTACTTC
NA	NA	TRBV5-1	TRBJ1-2	CASSPPGGNGYTF	TGCGCCAGCAGCCCACCTGGAGGCAATGGCTACACCTTC
NA	TRBD1	TRBV11-3	TRBJ1-3	CASSHTRDRNGNTIYF	TGTGCCAGCAGCCATACTAGGGACAGAAACGGAAACACCATATATTTT
NA	TRBD1	TRBV7-7	TRBJ2-1	CASSLDRGDEQFF	TGTGCTAGCAGCCTTGACAGGGGGGATGAGCAGTTCTTC
NA	TRBD1	TRBV5-1	TRBJ2-3	CASYDRAPDTQYF	TGCGCCAGCTATGACAGGGCCCCAGATACGCAGTATTTT
once	NA	TRBV5-1	TRBJ1-2	CASSLGEKQGIYGYTF	TGCGCCAGCAGCTTGGGGGAAAAACAGGGAATCTATGGCTACACCTTC
NA	NA	TRBV5-4	TRBJ1-2	CASSLAGGLNYLGYTF	TGTGCCAGCAGCTTGGCCGGGGGGCTTAACTATCTTGGCTACACCTTC
NA	TRBD1	TRBV6-6	TRBJ1-2	CASSRTTHGTGGYGYTF	TGTGCCAGCAGTCGAACAACACATGGGACAGGGGGCTATGGCTACACCTTC
NA	NA	TRBV7-2	TRBJ1-3	CASSLNPGRFAGNTIYF	TGTGCCAGCAGCTTAAATCCAGGGCGGTTCGCCGGAAACACCATATATTTT
NA	NA	TRBV30	TRBJ1-1	CAWSWKGDTEAFF	TGTGCCTGGAGTTGGAAGGGGGACACTGAAGCTTTCTTT
NA	NA	TRBV27	TRBJ2-1	CASRIGGSSYNEQFF	TGTGCCAGCAGGATAGGAGGGAGCTCCTACAATGAGCAGTTCTTC